This T cell receptor beta chain was profiled in a study of blood T cells in healthy people across ages (dated by TCRdb to 2015 to 2017). Study-wide context: In model experiments, roughly one uniquely barcoded TCR beta cDNA molecule per two T cells was captured by template switching. Donors were grouped into four age groups: young (average 16 years), middle-aged (less than 40), aged (approximately 67) and long-lived (about 90). For two donors (one aged 18 to 30 and one aged 80 or older), the study analyzed two additional independent replicas of 1 million unique cDNA reads from the same blood draw. To avoid experimental bias, donors of different ages were randomly spread across the sequencing lanes. Age-related changes in TCR beta repertoire diversity were measured in the study by deep sequencing normalized with unique cDNA molecular identifiers. Summary of the overall study and its limitations: A strong correlation was found between observed TCR beta diversity and the percentage of naive T cells measured by flow cytometry. Observed TCR beta diversity per million T cells fell roughly linearly with age, and a significant reduction was already apparent by age approximately 40. Because the CMV infection status of the donors was unknown, age-related changes in expanded clonotypes may potentially have been confounded. Estimates of total diversity based on one million sequenced T cells were regarded as lower bounds and as underestimates. Compared with the aged group, more naive CD4+ T cells, fewer expanded clones and increased TCR diversity were shown by the long-lived group, suggesting age selection. Bulk unsorted PBMC profiling prevented conclusive comparison of naive and antigen-experienced compartments.

Library prep was done by 5' RACE. The run used an Illumina HiSeq 2500. A second PCR of about 7 to 12 cycles was performed with a sample-barcoded 5' primer and a J-beta primer mix. A template-switch 5' adaptor carrying 12 random nucleotides introduced a unique molecular identifier onto each TCR beta cDNA molecule. Each sample yielded at least 2.5 million CDR3-containing paired-end reads. First-strand cDNA synthesis was performed from all RNA using the Mint cDNA synthesis kit, with priming by a TRBC-specific oligonucleotide. Following uracil-DNA glycosylase treatment, all cDNA underwent a first 18-cycle PCR with the universal primers M1SS and BC2_uni_R. The published analysis was carried out like this. For normalization, 1 million high-quality reads, each with a distinct molecular identifier, were randomly selected from each sample. Reads with shared molecular identifiers were discarded instead of being binned into consensus sequences. MiTCR, set to a Q25 quality threshold and the strictest error-elimination algorithm, was used for CDR3 identification, clonotype clustering and error correction. A nonparametric unseen species model using Euler transformation provided a lower-bound estimate of total TCR beta diversity. TCRdb reprocessed the public reads (quality trimming at Q25 with fastp, clone calling with MiXCR) and kept in-frame beta chains. One record per CDR3 amino acid sequence lists the most common genes and DNA. The V and J calls were determined by TCRdb, not by the authors. Within this sample are some 1.1 million distinct CDR3 sequences, with around two fifths of them counted one time only. The ten top clones hold around 13% of the sample.

CDR1 and CDR2, looked up from the germline V gene, are LGHNA and YSLEER. Trimming accounts for 1 base at V and 4 bases at J, while the number of junction bases matched to no gene is 15. From cysteine to phenylalanine, the CDR3 is 18 amino acids long. The sequence is cut down to CDR3 DNA, 54 bases in frame from base 1. To note about this clonotype: The specificity of this receptor is unknown. Base quality data are lacking; no much larger clone is found one base away.

The roughly 39 donors, aged 6 to 90 years, were systemically healthy Caucasian individuals from Russia. About 9.1 milliliters of peripheral blood were collected from each donor into EDTA-treated Vacutainer tubes. Ficoll-Paque density-gradient centrifugation was used to isolate PBMCs, with at least 7 million per sample. Total RNA was extracted from PBMCs with Trizol reagent, with at least 5 micrograms obtained per sample. For every donor, an aliquot of PBMCs went through flow cytometry to measure the percentages of naive CD45RAhigh/CD27high T cells. The sample consisted of blood. The chain was built from TRBV4-3 and TRBJ1-2; 7 bases in the junction line up with TRBD1. The receptor's source is a man in his late teens or twenties in good health. For the CDR3, the sequence is CASSQGRTGYDLGYGYTF. The sequenced DNA: TGCGCCAGCAGCCAAGGTCGGACAGGATACGACCTAGGCTATGGCTACACCTTC.